Here is one T cell receptor beta chain with its context. What it binds is not known. The data were taken from a study of T cell responses to AZD1222 COVID-19 vaccine. Study background: Second-dose intervals of approximately 4 or approximately 12 weeks were pooled.

The CDR3 contains 14 residues. V was cut by 8 bases and J by 0 bases, with 11 bases left in between. Germline V gene lookup returns CDR1 MDHEN and CDR2 SYDVKM. Study outcomes and limitations: Only a handful of AZD1222 recipients tested seropositive at baseline. The CD4 TCRs associated with vaccination extended across spike and predominated at 160-218 and 743-854.

Repertoires were generated with immunoSEQ multiplex PCR, while TCRdb's copy carries only in-frame clones and drops some. The sample lists about 92,000 clones; about 91% were seen once. The specimen comprised peripheral blood, sampled on day 0 of AZD1222 vaccination. The gene calls are TRBV28 and TRBJ1-3; D perhaps matches TRBD1 (5 bases). The sequence came from an adult in good health. CDR3 DNA sequence: TGTGCCAGCCACACCAGGGTCTCTGGAAACACCATATATTTT. Its protein product is CASHTRVSGNTIYF.